These T cell receptor beta chains were read from a single sample in a study of T cell repertoires in cytomegalovirus infection. TCRdb re-derived calls from the reads in MiXCR, one entry per CDR3 protein. The sample holds fewer than 200,000 distinct CDR3 sequences, approximately 15% seen once. The sequencing input was PBMCs. Receptor source: a human donor in good health (CMV status not recorded). Some clones in this sample may be carry-over from other donors' samples. Each CDR3 is given with its conserved first and last residue.

V gene,CDR3 length,J gene,CDR3 protein
TRBV7-2,15,TRBJ1-3,CASSSGRPSGNTIYF
TRBV10-3,13,TRBJ2-2,CAISVRDTGELFF
TRBV12-5,18,TRBJ1-1,CASGLPHRLLTGNTEAFF
TRBV6-2/TRBV6-3,15,TRBJ2-6,CASSYKGFGANVLTF
TRBV7-9,13,TRBJ2-5,CASSRGMQETQYF
TRBV6-2/TRBV6-3,16,TRBJ2-1,CASSPRGGLVHNEQFF
TRBV28,15,TRBJ1-5,CASRPGQTYNQPQHF
TRBV25-1,15,TRBJ2-6,CASSVQRSGANVLTF
TRBV6-2/TRBV6-3,12,TRBJ2-5,CASSHTVETQYF
TRBV7-6,15,TRBJ2-1,CASSLGDGQYNEQFF
TRBV29-1,13,TRBJ2-7,CSVGGVLLIEQYF
TRBV4-1,16,TRBJ2-1,CASSQISGSSYNEQFF
TRBV7-3,18,TRBJ1-1,CASSSNIMAGEMNTEAFF
TRBV25-1,15,TRBJ1-1,CASSESGAKNTEAFF